Listed below are T cell receptor beta chains from one sample, sequenced in a study of blood T cell repertoires in COVID-19. Profiling relied on immunoSEQ multiplex PCR, and the TCRdb table lists in-frame clones only, not all of them. The table shows some 150,000 clones, with 84% occurring only once. The specimen was peripheral blood. The receptors shown here come from a human donor in a cohort sampled during active COVID-19. CDR3s include the opening cysteine and the closing phenylalanine or tryptophan. The D gene is left open where the match is weak. Part of the rows lack a size; the others show once, few, many or a class for expanded clones.

TRBV2,.,TRBJ1-4,TRBD1,TGTGCCAGCTGGGGAGAGGGGACAGAGGGCGAAAAACTGTTTTTT,CASWGEGTEGEKLFF
TRBV6-2/TRBV6-3,.,TRBJ1-5,TRBD1,TGTGCCAGCAGTCCCGGGACAGGGGGCCGGCAGCCCCAGCATTTT,CASSPGTGGRQPQHF
TRBV2,.,TRBJ2-4,.,TGTGCCAGCAGCCCCGGGGCGGGACGCGCCATTCAGTACTTC,CASSPGAGRAIQYF
TRBV7-8,.,TRBJ1-2,.,TGTGCCAGCAGCCGCGGCGAGTACAGGCCGCGCGGCCGGCCCTATGGCTACACCTTC,CASSRGEYRPRGRPYGYTF
TRBV13,.,TRBJ2-1,.,TGTGCCAGCAGCTTAGGCCTAGAGGATGAGCAGTTCTTC,CASSLGLEDEQFF
TRBV9,.,TRBJ2-7,.,TGTGCCAGCAGCGTAAATAAAGACAGGTCCCAGTCCTACGAGCAGTACTTC,CASSVNKDRSQSYEQYF
TRBV5-1,.,TRBJ2-5,TRBD1,TGCGCCAGCAGCTTCGGGACAGTTGCTTCGGAGACCCAGTACTTC,CASSFGTVASETQYF
TRBV5-6,few,TRBJ2-5,TRBD1,TGTGCCAGCAGCTTCGGACAGGGGGATGAGACCCAGTACTTC,CASSFGQGDETQYF
TRBV5-1,.,TRBJ2-1,TRBD2,TGCGCCAGCAGCTTGGCTGCGGGAGGGAACAATGAGCAGTTCTTC,CASSLAAGGNNEQFF
TRBV14,.,TRBJ1-2,.,TGTGCCAGCAGCCACGGACTAGAAGATGGCTACACCTTC,CASSHGLEDGYTF
TRBV3-1/TRBV3-2,.,TRBJ2-1,TRBD2,TGTGCCAGCAGCCCCAGAGGGACTAGCCCCAATGAGCAGTTCTTC,CASSPRGTSPNEQFF
TRBV7-2,.,TRBJ2-5,.,TGTGCCAGCAGACCTCTAGCGAAAGAGACCCAGTACTTC,CASRPLAKETQYF
TRBV29-1,.,TRBJ1-1,.,TGCAGCGCTATTTCAGGGATAGGGCTGGGCGAAGCTTTCTTT,CSAISGIGLGEAFF
TRBV5-1,.,TRBJ1-2,.,TGCGCCAGCAGCTCGGAACGACGAGGGAGCAACTATGGCTACACCTTC,CASSSERRGSNYGYTF
TRBV19,once,TRBJ2-5,TRBD2,TGTGCCAGTAGTACGTCTAGCGGGAGCAACCAAGAGACCCAGTACTTC,CASSTSSGSNQETQYF
TRBV6-5,.,TRBJ1-2,.,TGTGCCAGCAGTTACTCGACTGGGGGCAACTATGGCTACACCTTC,CASSYSTGGNYGYTF
TRBV18,.,TRBJ1-1,.,TGTGCCAGCTCACCACCGCCAGGGAAGAACACTGAAGCTTTCTTT,CASSPPPGKNTEAFF
TRBV30,.,TRBJ1-1,.,TGTGCCTGGAGTGGTCTTACTGAAGCTTTCTTT,CAWSGLTEAFF
TRBV27,.,TRBJ1-5,.,TGTGCCAGCAGTTTGCGCGGGGGGGTTAGCAATCAGCCCCAGCATTTT,CASSLRGGVSNQPQHF
TRBV18,.,TRBJ2-5,.,TGTGCCAGCTCACCACAGCTGTTCCAAGAGACCCAGTACTTC,CASSPQLFQETQYF
TRBV3-1/TRBV3-2,.,TRBJ2-1,TRBD1,TGTGCCAGCAGCCGTACCGGGACAGGGGGCGCGTCCTACAATGAGCAGTTCTTC,CASSRTGTGGASYNEQFF
TRBV18,.,TRBJ2-2,.,TGTGCCAGCTCTCTAAAGAGTTCCACCGGGGAGCTGTTTTTT,CASSLKSSTGELFF
TRBV19,.,TRBJ2-1,.,TGTGCCACAAAATCCTCCTACAATGAGCAGTTCTTC,CATKSSYNEQFF
TRBV30,many,TRBJ2-1,TRBD1,TGTGCCCTATTAAGACAGGGATCCTACAATGAGCAGTTCTTC,CALLRQGSYNEQFF
TRBV9,.,TRBJ2-3,TRBD2,TGTGCCAGCAGCCCCAGACTAGCGGGGGGGCCTTATACGCAGTATTTT,CASSPRLAGGPYTQYF
TRBV6-2/TRBV6-3,.,TRBJ1-1,TRBD1,TGTGCCAGCAGTTGGGGGACAGGGTCGGCTGAAGCTTTCTTT,CASSWGTGSAEAFF
TRBV6-5,once,TRBJ1-1,.,TGTGCCAGCAGCCCGAAAGGCGGAGGCACTGAAGCTTTCTTT,CASSPKGGGTEAFF
TRBV4-3,.,TRBJ2-1,TRBD2,TGCGCCAGCAGCCAAGATGCGGGAGCCTGGAATGAGCAGTTCTTC,CASSQDAGAWNEQFF
TRBV19,.,TRBJ2-1,TRBD2,TGTGCCAGTAGCTACCATGGCGGGAGTCAACACAATGAGCAGTTCTTC,CASSYHGGSQHNEQFF
TRBV3-1/TRBV3-2,.,TRBJ1-1,TRBD1,TGTGCCAGCAGCCAGGGGACAGGGGTGTTAGCTTTCTTT,CASSQGTGVLAFF
TRBV11-3,.,TRBJ1-4,.,TGTGCCAGCAGCCGACAGTCCCAGGCTAATGAAAAACTGTTTTTT,CASSRQSQANEKLFF
TRBV6-5,.,TRBJ1-2,.,TGTGCCAGCAGTCAACCCGGGACTTATGGCTACACCTTC,CASSQPGTYGYTF
TRBV4-3,.,TRBJ2-7,TRBD1,TGCGCCAGCAGCCAAGACTCAGGGGGCTACGAGCAGTACTTC,CASSQDSGGYEQYF
TRBV7-2,.,TRBJ1-1,.,TGTGCCAGCAAGCAATCGAGCAACCTGAACACTGAAGCTTTCTTT,CASKQSSNLNTEAFF
TRBV19,.,TRBJ2-1,.,TGTGCCAGTAGTTCGAGACAGGCCTACAATGAGCAGTTCTTC,CASSSRQAYNEQFF
TRBV5-1,.,TRBJ1-2,.,TGCGCCAGCAGCTTCGCAGGGATTGGCTACACCTTC,CASSFAGIGYTF
TRBV11-3,.,TRBJ1-1,.,TGTGCCAGCAGCTTAGTCGGGGCGGGGGCTGAAGCTTTCTTT,CASSLVGAGAEAFF
TRBV5-1,.,TRBJ2-1,.,TGCGCCAGCAGCTTGGGGTTGAGCTCCTACAATGAGCAGTTCTTC,CASSLGLSSYNEQFF
TRBV19,.,TRBJ1-6,TRBD1,TGTGCCAGTAGTCCTCGGGACAGAGGGGCCGGTAATTCACCCCTCCACTTT,CASSPRDRGAGNSPLHF
TRBV5-1,few,TRBJ2-1,.,TGCGCCAGCAGCTTGTTAGGGAGCAATGAGCAGTTCTTC,CASSLLGSNEQFF